Presented here are 32 T cell receptor beta chains from one specimen sequenced in a study of spatial heterogeneity in lung cancer. Findings and caveats of the study: Tumor mutation counts were tracked by expanded intratumoral alpha and beta TCR counts.

TCRdb reprocessed the 5' RACE reads with MiXCR, giving one entry per CDR3 protein. This table holds 4,000 or so distinct CDR3 sequences, 8.5% to 10% found once. These receptors have no known antigen. Time point denoted: sample taken at primary tumor resection. The sample here was lung tumor tissue, taken at surgery. These receptors were collected from a male donor with early-stage non-small cell lung cancer.

In this sample, this clonotype is medium-sized. In a library made to pick up alpha chains, this beta chain is a stray read with a size that means little. This chain links TRBV7-2 with TRBJ2-7, with TRBD1 as a possible D gene (5 bases). The CDR3 extends over 14 amino acids. Trimming removed 5 bases at V and 2 bases at J, with 13 bases between. Germline CDR1 reads SGHTA; CDR2 reads FQGNSA. The CDR3 is CASSPIAGTYEQYF. CDR3 DNA: TGTGCCAGCAGCCCAATCGCAGGGACCTACGAGCAGTACTTC.

This clonotype is medium-sized (0.01 to 0.1%) within its sample. This beta chain is a stray read from a library made for alpha chains; its abundance is not meaningful. This chain joins TRBV21-1 and TRBJ2-7; whether TRBD2, the table's D call, matches the DNA was not checked. TRBV21-1 is a pseudogene. The CDR3 consists of 17 residues. The CDR3 region has the DNA TGTGCCAGCAGCAAATACCCTAGCGGAAAGGGTCCTTCCGAGCAGTACTTC. It yields the protein CASSKYPSGKGPSEQYF.

By sample fraction, this clonotype is medium-sized. This beta chain slipped into a library made for alpha chains as a stray read, so its size is not meaningful. The genes are TRBV29-1 and TRBJ2-7; D is perhaps TRBD2 (5 bases). Trimming stripped 4 bases from V and 3 bases from J, with 13 bases between. The V gene's germline CDR1 is SQVTM and CDR2 ANQGSEA. The CDR3 covers 13 residues. CDR3 region: CSVVAGNNYEQYF. The CDR3 coding sequence is TGCAGCGTTGTCGCCGGGAACAACTACGAGCAGTACTTC.

This clonotype qualifies as medium-sized. As an off-target read in a library built for alpha chains, this beta chain has a frequency of little significance. J is TRBJ2-3 and V is TRBV20-1, with 7 bases identical to TRBD1. The CDR3 contains 12 residues. With V trimmed by 3 bases and J by 6 bases, 3 bases remained unmatched. Per the germline V gene, CDR1 is DFQATT and CDR2 is SNEGSKA (reference sequence). CDR3 coding DNA: TGCAGTGCTAGGACAGGGCGGGATACGCAGTATTTT. Encoded protein: CSARTGRDTQYF.

By share, this clonotype counts as medium-sized. The library was built for alpha chains, so this beta chain is an off-target read and its size means little. The V gene is TRBV13, the J gene TRBJ2-3; D is ambiguous. The CDR3 sequence is 15 residues long. V was pared by 2 bases and J by 0 bases, with 9 bases between. The germline V gene encodes CDR1 PRHDT and CDR2 FYEKMQ (reference sequence). The CDR3 nucleotides are TGTGCCAGCAGCTTATTCAGGTCTAGCACAGATACGCAGTATTTT. Its protein is CASSLFRSSTDTQYF. The whole variable domain, filled in from reference TRBV13 and TRBJ2-3, reads AAGVIQSPRHLIKEKRETATLKCYPIPRHDTVYWYQQGPGQDPQFLISFYEKMQSDKGSIPDRFSAQQFSDYHSELNMSSLELGDSALYFCASSLFRSSTDTQYFGPGTRLTVL.

As concerns this clonotype: The library was prepared for alpha chains; this beta chain is a stray read, so its frequency means little. The chain uses TRBV20-1 and TRBJ1-2; D is undetermined. The length of the CDR3 is 13 residues. V lost 4 bases and J lost 4, with 13 bases in between. CDR1 and CDR2 (germline): DFQATT, SNEGSKA (reference sequence). This chain's CDR3 is CSANLKGSYGYTF. The CDR3 DNA sequence: TGCAGTGCTAATCTGAAAGGGTCCTATGGCTACACCTTC.

This clonotype occurred many times. This beta chain turned up in a library designed for alpha chains; as an off-target read, its abundance says little. This chain joins TRBV12-3 or TRBV12-4 and TRBJ2-6; D is undetermined. The CDR3 covers 15 residues. V dropped 2 bases and J dropped 2 bases, with 7 bases sitting between them. CDR3 sequence reads: CASSLLGTGANVLTF. Here the CDR3 DNA reads TGTGCCAGCAGTTTACTGGGTACTGGGGCCAACGTCCTGACTTTC.

This clonotype was seen at least ten times. With the library built for alpha chains, this beta chain is off target and its frequency is not meaningful. This chain connects TRBV6-6 to TRBJ2-7; no reliable D call. Germline V lookup: CDR1 MNHNY, CDR2 SVGAGI (reference sequence). V lost 0 bases to trimming and J lost 6 bases, with 9 bases between them. The CDR3 spans 13 residues. CDR3 nucleotide sequence: TGTGCCAGCAGTTACTCGAGTTCCAGCGAGCAGTACTTC. Its translation is CASSYSSSSEQYF.

By frequency in the sample, this clonotype is medium-sized (0.01 to 0.1%). This beta chain lies outside the target of a library built for alpha chains; its clone size means little. V is TRBV20-1 and J is TRBJ1-2; TRBD1 aligns across 8 bases. The V and J ends lost 5 bases and 5 bases, in that order; junction bases with no gene match: 4. This CDR3 is built from 12 residues. In germline, CDR1 is DFQATT, CDR2 SNEGSKA (reference sequence). CDR3 sequence (DNA): TGCAGTGCTTCCGGGACAGGATATGGCTACACCTTC. Residues: CSASGTGYGYTF.

This clonotype ranks as medium-sized. Within a library made for alpha chains, this beta chain is off target, and its count is uninformative. This chain links TRBV20-1 with TRBJ1-3; no firm D call. Between the trimmed V and J ends, which lost 3 bases and 1 base, there was a span of 7 bases. Germline-derived CDR1 and CDR2 are DFQATT and SNEGSKA (reference sequence). This CDR3 has 13 amino acids. Here the CDR3 reads CSARERSGNTIYF. The CDR3 region has the DNA TGCAGTGCTAGGGAGAGGTCTGGAAACACCATATATTTT.

This clonotype was observed many times. A library prepared for alpha chains yielded this beta chain as an off-target read; its size is of little meaning. The chain employs TRBV27 and TRBJ2-2; TRBD2 is a possible D gene (5 bases). V lost 0 bases and J lost 5, with 16 bases in between. The length of the CDR3 is 17 residues. Germline-derived CDR1 and CDR2 are MNHEY and SMNVEV (reference sequence). CDR3 loop: CASSLSIMRAATGELFF. The CDR3 DNA follows: TGTGCCAGCAGTTTATCGATAATGAGGGCAGCAACCGGGGAGCTGTTTTTT.

Within the sample, this clonotype is medium-sized (0.01 to 0.1%). This beta chain is off target for a library built for alpha chains, so its abundance means little. The chain is built from TRBV7-9 and TRBJ1-6, with no clear D. Germline CDR1 and CDR2: SEHNR and FQNEAQ (reference sequence). The CDR3 is made up of 12 amino acids. V was trimmed by 1 base and J by 10 bases, leaving 5 bases between them. CDR3 loop: CASSLESSPLHF. The CDR3 nucleotides read TGTGCCAGCAGCTTAGAGTCCTCACCCCTCCACTTT.

This clonotype has a count of ten or more. This beta chain is a stray sequence in a library constructed for alpha chains; its clone size is not meaningful. This chain connects TRBV7-2 to TRBJ2-3, with D unclear. Germline CDR1 and CDR2: SGHTA and FQGNSA. The CDR3 covers 12 residues. V lost 5 bases and J 8 bases, leaving 11 bases between the germline ends. This CDR3 is CASSDVSVTQYF. The CDR3 DNA follows: TGTGCCAGCAGCGACGTCTCAGTTACGCAGTATTTT.

There are many counts of this clonotype. Since the library was made to target alpha chains, this beta chain is a stray read and its abundance is not meaningful. This rearrangement joins TRBV10-1 to TRBJ1-1, with D unresolved. V lost 10 bases and J lost 6, with 3 bases in between. The CDR3 is 8 amino acids. Germline V lookup: CDR1 WNHNN, CDR2 SYGVQD (reference sequence). The CDR3 DNA is TGCGCCACGGCTGAAGCTTTCTTT. It codes for CATAEAFF.

As concerns this clonotype: Within a library made for alpha chains, this beta chain is off target, and its count is uninformative. The chain has TRBV6-5 and TRBJ1-6; D not certain. V gave up 4 bases and J gave up 5 bases, with 12 bases separating them. The germline V gene has CDR1 MNHEY and CDR2 SVGAGI. This CDR3 region has 15 residues. This chain's CDR3 is CASSSSRWHNSPLHF. DNA of the CDR3: TGTGCCAGCAGTTCCTCGAGGTGGCATAATTCACCCCTCCACTTT.

By share of the sample, this clonotype is medium-sized (0.01 to 0.1%). This beta chain turned up in a library designed for alpha chains; as an off-target read, its abundance says little. The chain carries TRBV11-3 and TRBJ2-3; D is undetermined. The CDR3 sequence is 14 residues long. The germline V and J ends were trimmed by 4 bases and 0 bases, with 8 bases remaining between them. Looked up from germline, CDR1 is SGHNT and CDR2 is YENEEA. This CDR3 reads CASSSGRSTDTQYF. In DNA form, the CDR3 reads TGTGCCAGCAGCTCCGGACGAAGCACAGATACGCAGTATTTT.

For this clonotype: Because the library targeted alpha chains, this beta chain is an off-target read whose size means little. The chain is built from TRBV6-2 or TRBV6-3 and TRBJ1-2; tentative D call: TRBD1 (5 bases). This CDR3 spans 13 amino acids. V dropped 4 bases and J dropped 2 bases, with 8 bases sitting between them. In germline, CDR1 is MNHEY, CDR2 SVGEGT. The CDR3 is CASSSGANYGYTF. The CDR3 DNA is TGTGCCAGCAGTTCCGGGGCCAACTATGGCTACACCTTC.

This clonotype appeared many times. As an off-target read in a library built for alpha chains, this beta chain has a frequency of little significance. The chain combines TRBV11-2 with TRBJ2-5; maybe TRBD2 (6 bases). This CDR3 has 15 amino acids. Trimming shortened V by 3 bases and J by 0 bases, and 11 bases separated the two germline ends. CDR1 is SGHAT and CDR2 is FQNNGV in the germline V gene. CDR3 nucleotides: TGTGCCAGCAGCTTGCTGCGGGGCTACCAAGAGACCCAGTACTTC. Translation: CASSLLRGYQETQYF.

This clonotype has at least ten counts. This beta chain slipped into a library made for alpha chains as a stray read, so its size is not meaningful. The V and J genes are TRBV14 and TRBJ1-1; D remains unclear. The CDR3 length is 13 residues. Per the germline V gene, CDR1 is SGHDN and CDR2 is FVKESK. V lost 6 bases to trimming and J lost 1 base, with 9 bases between them. The CDR3 spells CASSLNTNTEAFF. CDR3 nucleotides: TGTGCCAGCAGTCTCAACACGAACACTGAAGCTTTCTTT.

This clonotype was seen ten or more times. With the library built for alpha chains, this beta chain is off target and its frequency is not meaningful. This chain connects TRBV7-2 to TRBJ2-6; tentative D call: TRBD1 (5 bases). CDR3 size: 18 residues. Germline V gene data show CDR1 as SGHTA and CDR2 as FQGNSA. The V and J ends lost 0 bases and 0 bases respectively, with 12 bases between them. The CDR3 spells CASSLALQGSSGANVLTF. CDR3 in DNA: TGTGCCAGCAGCTTAGCGCTGCAGGGCTCCTCTGGGGCCAACGTCCTGACTTTC.

By sample fraction, this clonotype is medium-sized. The library was prepared for alpha chains; this beta chain is a stray read, so its frequency means little. The rearrangement joins TRBV6-2 or TRBV6-3 to TRBJ1-5, with D possibly TRBD1 on 5 matching bases. The V and J ends lost 6 bases and 3 bases respectively, with 12 bases between them. The V gene's germline CDR1 is MNHEY and CDR2 SVGEGT. CDR3 length: 14 residues. The CDR3 sequence is CASSRDSSNQPQHF. CDR3 in DNA: TGTGCCAGCAGCCGCGACAGCTCCAATCAGCCCCAGCATTTT.

This clonotype has at least ten counts. In a library made to pick up alpha chains, this beta chain is a stray read with a size that means little. CDR3 region: CASSYRLAGARDTQYF. The CDR3 DNA sequence: TGTGCCAGCAGCTACCGACTAGCGGGGGCCAGGGATACGCAGTATTTT. The V call is TRBV5-4, the J call TRBJ2-3, with TRBD2 identical over 12 bases. Germline trimming cut 3 bases from V and 6 bases from J; bases unmatched to any gene: 8. Germline loops: CDR1 SGHNT, CDR2 YYREEE (reference sequence). This CDR3 is 16 amino acids long.

This clonotype is deemed medium-sized. Since it is a stray read in a library aimed at alpha chains, this beta chain has a size that is not meaningful. The CDR3 sequence is CASHSSADTEAFF. CDR3 DNA sequence: TGTGCCAGCCATTCGAGTGCGGACACTGAAGCTTTCTTT. The chain employs TRBV5-5 and TRBJ1-1; D is unresolved. This CDR3 is built from 13 residues. Per germline, CDR1 SGHKS and CDR2 YYEKEE (reference sequence). V lost 7 bases, J lost 3 bases, and 13 bases lay in between.

Ten or more counts support this clonotype. For a library built for alpha chains, this beta chain is a stray read; little rests on its size. V and J are TRBV6-1 and TRBJ2-1; D is uncertain. The CDR3 is made up of 16 amino acids. CDR1 MNHNS and CDR2 SASEGT come from the germline V gene. The germline V and J ends were trimmed by 6 bases and 6 bases, with 21 bases remaining between them. The CDR3 nucleotides are TGTGCCAGCAGCCTAAGGGCCCCGGACGGTTCCAATGAGCAGTTCTTC. Encoded protein: CASSLRAPDGSNEQFF.

By share, this clonotype ranks as medium-sized. For a library built for alpha chains, this beta chain is a stray read; little rests on its size. For the CDR3, the DNA is TGTGCCAGCACCCCCAGGGTGCAGTACTTC. This translates into CASTPRVQYF. The chain joins TRBV6-9 to TRBJ2-7; D perhaps matches TRBD1 (5 bases). The V gene's germline CDR1 is MNHGY and CDR2 SVAAGI. The CDR3 runs to 10 residues. The germline V and J ends were trimmed by 7 bases and 9 bases, with 10 bases remaining between them.

This clonotype qualifies as medium-sized. Since the library was made to target alpha chains, this beta chain is a stray read and its abundance is not meaningful. The rearrangement links TRBV6-6 to TRBJ1-2, with D uncertain. V dropped 3 bases and J dropped 2 bases, with 7 bases sitting between them. Germline lookup yields CDR1 MNHNY and CDR2 SVGAGI (reference sequence). This CDR3 comprises 13 residues. The CDR3 sequence is CASSYTENYGYTF. CDR3 DNA sequence: TGTGCCAGCAGTTATACTGAGAACTATGGCTACACCTTC.

To note about this clonotype: This beta chain slipped into a library made for alpha chains as a stray read, so its size is not meaningful. CDR3 protein: CSARDFDRPNQPQHF. For the CDR3, the DNA is TGCAGTGCTAGAGATTTCGACAGACCTAATCAGCCCCAGCATTTT. This chain joins TRBV20-1 and TRBJ1-5; tentatively, D is TRBD1 (5 bases). The CDR3 loop spans 15 amino acids. V lost 0 bases and J 4 bases, leaving 13 bases between the germline ends. CDR1 is DFQATT and CDR2 is SNEGSKA in the germline V gene (reference sequence).

In its sample, this clonotype was seen many times. The size of this beta chain means little, since it is a stray read in a library made for alpha chains. V usage is TRBV5-5 and J usage is TRBJ1-4; a weak D match, TRBD1 (5 bases). In germline, CDR1 is SGHKS, CDR2 YYEKEE (reference sequence). With 2 bases removed from V and 5 bases from J, the gap between germline ends came to 10 bases. The CDR3 length is 14 residues. In DNA, the CDR3 is TGTGCCAGCAGCTTCGGGCAGGGAAATGAAAAACTGTTTTTT. Amino acids: CASSFGQGNEKLFF.

With respect to this clonotype: With the library built for alpha chains, this beta chain is off target and its frequency is not meaningful. The V call is TRBV29-1, the J call TRBJ2-6; TRBD2 is a possible D gene (6 bases). CDR1 is SQVTM, CDR2 ANQGSEA, per germline. This CDR3 region has 15 residues. With 2 bases removed from V and 0 bases from J, the gap between germline ends came to 8 bases. The DNA of the CDR3 is TGCAGCGTTGAATCGGAGGGCTCTGGGGCCAACGTCCTGACTTTC. The encoded protein is CSVESEGSGANVLTF.

This clonotype appeared a few times. This beta chain is off target for a library built for alpha chains, so its abundance means little. The J gene is TRBJ2-3, the V gene TRBV6-6; D may correspond to TRBD1 or TRBD2 (5 bases each). Germline V gives CDR1 MNHNY, CDR2 SVGAGI (reference sequence). Trimming pared 2 bases from V and 6 bases from J, leaving 12 bases between. This CDR3 has 14 residues. The CDR3 here is CASSYGGSRDTQYF. In nucleotides, the CDR3 is TGTGCCAGCAGTTACGGGGGATCGCGCGATACGCAGTATTTT.

Notes on this clonotype: The size of this beta chain means little, since it is a stray read in a library made for alpha chains. The V and J genes are TRBV5-4 and TRBJ2-2; 8 nucleotides align to TRBD2. Germline CDR1 is SGHNT and CDR2 is YYREEE (reference sequence). The CDR3 consists of 19 residues. The junction had 12 bases not matched to a gene; V was cut back by 0 bases and J by 2 bases. CDR3 residues: CASSLARGLAGRNTGELFF. For the CDR3, the DNA is TGTGCCAGCAGCTTGGCCCGAGGATTAGCGGGGAGAAACACCGGGGAGCTGTTTTTT. Full variable domain (rest looked up from reference TRBV5-4 and TRBJ2-2): ETGVTQSPTHLIKTRGQQVTLRCSSQSGHNTVSWYQQALGQGPQFIFQYYREEENGRGNFPPRFSGLQFPNYSSELNVNALELDDSALYLCASSLARGLAGRNTGELFFGEGSRLTVL.

Sample share makes this clonotype medium-sized (0.01 to 0.1%). This beta chain is a stray read from a library made for alpha chains; its abundance is not meaningful. J is TRBJ2-1 and V is TRBV20-1; the match to TRBD1 covers 9 bases. The CDR3 is 13 residues long. V lost 5 bases to trimming and J lost 10 bases; unmatched junction nucleotides: 9. Germline V lookup: CDR1 DFQATT, CDR2 SNEGSKA (reference sequence). Here the CDR3 DNA reads TGCAGTGCTGGTCTACAGGGGACAGGGGAGCAGTTCTTC. Translating gives CSAGLQGTGEQFF.